This is a list of T cell receptor beta chains from one sample in a study of PD-1 blockade in classical Hodgkin lymphoma. Generated by immunoSEQ multiplex PCR, the TCRdb table keeps only in-frame clones and is missing some. The sample consists of tens of thousands of clones, roughly 80% of them appearing once. The sample consisted of peripheral blood mononuclear cells (PBMCs), taken before the second cycle of nivolumab. These receptors were collected from a human donor with classical Hodgkin lymphoma. Each CDR3 is given with its conserved first and last residue. The D gene is left open where the match is weak. Clone size is shown for a subset of rows, as once, few, many or a class of expanded clone.

J gene	V gene	D gene	clone size	CDR3 length	CDR3 DNA	CDR3 protein
TRBJ2-1	TRBV27	.	.	12	TGTGCCAGCCTTACAAGGCGCAATGAGCAGTTCTTC	CASLTRRNEQFF
TRBJ2-4	TRBV4-2	.	.	12	TGTGCCAGCAGCCAATCTGGAAACATTCAGTACTTC	CASSQSGNIQYF
TRBJ2-5	TRBV6-1	TRBD2	few	15	TGTGCCAGCAGGATTACTAGCGGGGCTCAAGAGACCCAGTACTTC	CASRITSGAQETQYF
TRBJ1-3	TRBV27	TRBD1	.	15	TGTGCCAGCAGTTTCACAGGGGATTCTGGAAACACCATATATTTT	CASSFTGDSGNTIYF
TRBJ1-2	TRBV19	.	.	14	TGTGCCAGTAGTATTTTCAGGGCCCCCTATGGCTACACCTTC	CASSIFRAPYGYTF
TRBJ2-6	TRBV9	.	.	16	TGTGCCAGCAGCGTACGTGCGGGCTCTGGGGCCAACGTCCTGACTTTC	CASSVRAGSGANVLTF
TRBJ1-3	TRBV30	.	once	14	TGTGCCTGGAGTCTGGGGGGCTCAGGAAACACCATATATTTT	CAWSLGGSGNTIYF
TRBJ2-7	TRBV15	TRBD1	.	15	TGTGCCACCAGCAGACCTGGACAGGGGTCCTACGAGCAGTACTTC	CATSRPGQGSYEQYF
TRBJ1-5	TRBV5-1	.	.	16	TGCGCCAGCAGCTTGGGGACAGCTGAGTTGGTTCAGCCCCAGCATTTT	CASSLGTAELVQPQHF
TRBJ1-6	TRBV4-2	TRBD1	.	16	TGTGCCAGCAGCCAAGAATCGGGACAGGGAGGTTCACCCCTCCACTTT	CASSQESGQGGSPLHF
TRBJ2-3	TRBV2	.	.	15	TGTGCCAGCAGGGATCAGGTTCTAAAGGCAGATACGCAGTATTTT	CASRDQVLKADTQYF
TRBJ2-3	TRBV4-3	TRBD1	.	15	TGCGCCAGCAGCCAAGGACAGGGAAGCACAGATACGCAGTATTTT	CASSQGQGSTDTQYF
TRBJ1-1	TRBV19	.	few	15	TGTGCCAGTAGTGCCATCACGGGAACCAACACTGAAGCTTTCTTT	CASSAITGTNTEAFF
TRBJ2-5	TRBV7-2	.	.	14	TGTGCCAGCAGCTTAAGATGGGGAGGAGAGACCCAGTACTTC	CASSLRWGGETQYF
TRBJ2-2	TRBV25-1	.	few	14	TGTGCCAGCAGTTCCACAGGGCTGACCGGGGAGCTGTTTTTT	CASSSTGLTGELFF
TRBJ2-5	TRBV7-7	.	few	12	TGTGCTAGCAGCTTGGATTCGGAGACCCAGTACTTC	CASSLDSETQYF
TRBJ2-5	TRBV7-7	.	.	14	TGTGCTAGCAGCTTTCCCGCTACCCAAGAGACCCAGTACTTC	CASSFPATQETQYF
TRBJ1-5	TRBV27	.	.	17	TGTGCCAGCAGTTTATCCTTCCCGGGACCCAGCAATCAGCCCCAGCATTTT	CASSLSFPGPSNQPQHF
TRBJ1-1	TRBV21-1	.	.	16	TGTGCCAGCAGCACAATTTATGACAGGTTGAACACTGAAGCTTTCTTT	CASSTIYDRLNTEAFF
TRBJ1-2	TRBV2	.	once	13	TGTGCCAGCAGAGAACAAGACGCGGGGGGCTACACCTTC	CASREQDAGGYTF
TRBJ2-5	TRBV29-1	.	.	13	TGCAGCGTCGACGGGGGCCCCCAAGAGACCCAGTACTTC	CSVDGGPQETQYF
TRBJ2-3	TRBV7-9	TRBD1	.	15	TGTGCCAGCAGCGGACAGGGTTCGGGTACAGATACGCAGTATTTT	CASSGQGSGTDTQYF
TRBJ1-2	TRBV19	TRBD1	.	15	TGTGCCAGTAGTTTCGACAGGGTACTGCTTTATGGCTACACCTTC	CASSFDRVLLYGYTF
TRBJ2-1	TRBV6-4	TRBD1	.	15	TGTGCCAGCAGCCCACGGACAGGGGGTTACAATGAGCAGTTCTTC	CASSPRTGGYNEQFF
TRBJ2-7	TRBV27	TRBD2	.	17	TGTGCCAGCAGTTTCCTCCTGGTGGCGGGGGGTCTTGACGAGCAGTACTTC	CASSFLLVAGGLDEQYF